This T cell receptor (beta chain) was identified during a study of T-cell reconstitution after alpha-beta-depleted transplantation in children. General study points: Newly generated T cells supplied most T-cell counts and diversity one year post-transplant. At around two months after transplant, the alpha-beta T cells were reportedly derived from several hundred expanded clones that came from non-depleted graft cells. The origin of high day-60 TCRbeta diversity in some patients lay in surviving recipient T cells and thymic progenitors.

This clonotype was seen more than once but under ten times. Its antigen is still unknown. The CDR3 covers 17 residues. The germline gives CDR1 SQVTM, CDR2 ANQGSEA. The V gene end was trimmed by 5 bases and the J gene end by 7 bases; junction bases not matched to a gene: 21. Unique molecular identifiers were incorporated when the TCRbeta library was constructed. In TCRdb, the PCR reads were re-called with MiXCR into one record per CDR3 protein. This table has 130,000 to 150,000 distinct CDR3 sequences, roughly 9% appearing once. This receptor was obtained from a female patient aged 2 to 10 who had a stem cell transplant for congenital amegakaryocytic thrombocytopenia, so the T cells may come from the graft donor. The specimen comprised PBMCs, mostly from graft donor cells, sampled 180 days after TCRalphabeta/CD19-depleted stem cell transplant. V usage is TRBV29-1 and J usage is TRBJ2-5; 8 bases align to TRBD2. Written as DNA, the CDR3 is TGCAGCGTTCCTCGGGGGGGAGCGGGGGTACGACTAGGGACCCAGTACTTC. Amino acids: CSVPRGGAGVRLGTQYF.